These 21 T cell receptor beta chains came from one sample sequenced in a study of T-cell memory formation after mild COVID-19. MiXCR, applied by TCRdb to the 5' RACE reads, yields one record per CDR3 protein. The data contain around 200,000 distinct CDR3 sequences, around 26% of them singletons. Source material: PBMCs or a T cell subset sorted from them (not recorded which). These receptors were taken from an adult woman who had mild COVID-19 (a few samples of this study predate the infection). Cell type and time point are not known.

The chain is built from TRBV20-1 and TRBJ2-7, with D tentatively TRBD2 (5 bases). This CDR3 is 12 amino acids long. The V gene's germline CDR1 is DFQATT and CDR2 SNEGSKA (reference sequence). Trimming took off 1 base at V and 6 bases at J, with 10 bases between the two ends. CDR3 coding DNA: TGCAGTGCTAGAGCACTAGTTGCCGAGCAGTACTTC. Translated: CSARALVAEQYF.

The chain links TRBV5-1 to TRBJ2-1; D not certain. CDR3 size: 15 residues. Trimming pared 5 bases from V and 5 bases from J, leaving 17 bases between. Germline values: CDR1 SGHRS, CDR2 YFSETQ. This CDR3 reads CASRNGRAIDNEQFF. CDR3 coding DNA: TGCGCCAGCAGGAACGGCCGCGCCATCGACAATGAGCAGTTCTTC.

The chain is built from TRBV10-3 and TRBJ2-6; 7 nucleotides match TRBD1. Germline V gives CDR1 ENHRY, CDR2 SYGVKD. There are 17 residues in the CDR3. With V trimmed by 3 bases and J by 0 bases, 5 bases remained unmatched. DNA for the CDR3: TGTGCCATCAGTGACCCGGGACAGTACTCTGGGGCCAACGTCCTGACTTTC. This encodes CAISDPGQYSGANVLTF.

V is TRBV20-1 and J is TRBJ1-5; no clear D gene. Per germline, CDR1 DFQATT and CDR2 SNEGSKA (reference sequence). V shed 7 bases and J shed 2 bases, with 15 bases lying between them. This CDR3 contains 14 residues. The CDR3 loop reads CSVAGQRGNQPQHF. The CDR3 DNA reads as TGCAGTGTAGCAGGCCAAAGGGGCAATCAGCCCCAGCATTTT.

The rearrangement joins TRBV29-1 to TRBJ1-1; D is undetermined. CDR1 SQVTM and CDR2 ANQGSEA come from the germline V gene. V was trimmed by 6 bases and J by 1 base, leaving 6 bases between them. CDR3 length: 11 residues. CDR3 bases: TGCAGCGTCCCCAAGAACACTGAAGCTTTCTTT. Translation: CSVPKNTEAFF. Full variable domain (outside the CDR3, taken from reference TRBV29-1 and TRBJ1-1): SAVISQKPSRDICQRGTSLTIQCQVDSQVTMMFWYRQQPGQSLTLIATANQGSEATYESGFVIDKFPISRPNLTFSTLTVSNMSPEDSSIYLCSVPKNTEAFFGQGTRLTVV.

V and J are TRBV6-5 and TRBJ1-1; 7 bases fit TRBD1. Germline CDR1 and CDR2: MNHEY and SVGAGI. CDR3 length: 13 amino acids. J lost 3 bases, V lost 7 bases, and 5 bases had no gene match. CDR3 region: CASKNRGHTEAFF. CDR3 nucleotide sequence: TGTGCCAGCAAAAACAGGGGTCACACTGAAGCTTTCTTT.

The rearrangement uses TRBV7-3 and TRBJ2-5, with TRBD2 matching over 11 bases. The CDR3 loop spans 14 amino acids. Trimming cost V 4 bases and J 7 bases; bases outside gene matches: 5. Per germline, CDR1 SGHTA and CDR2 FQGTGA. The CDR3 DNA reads TGTGCCAGCAGCTCAGGGACTAGCGGTGGGACCCAGTACTTC. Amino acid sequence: CASSSGTSGGTQYF.

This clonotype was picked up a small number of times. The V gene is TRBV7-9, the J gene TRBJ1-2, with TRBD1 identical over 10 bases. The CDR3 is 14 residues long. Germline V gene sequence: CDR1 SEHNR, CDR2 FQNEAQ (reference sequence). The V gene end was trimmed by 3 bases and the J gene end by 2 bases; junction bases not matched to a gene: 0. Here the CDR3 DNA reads TGTGCCAGCAGCTTGGGACAGGGGAACTATGGCTACACCTTC. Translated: CASSLGQGNYGYTF.

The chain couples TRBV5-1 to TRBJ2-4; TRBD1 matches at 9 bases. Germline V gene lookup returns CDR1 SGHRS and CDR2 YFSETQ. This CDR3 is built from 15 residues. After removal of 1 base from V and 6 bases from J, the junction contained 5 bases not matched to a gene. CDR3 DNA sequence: TGCGCCAGCAGCTTGATACAGGGGGCTGGAAACATTCAGTACTTC. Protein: CASSLIQGAGNIQYF.

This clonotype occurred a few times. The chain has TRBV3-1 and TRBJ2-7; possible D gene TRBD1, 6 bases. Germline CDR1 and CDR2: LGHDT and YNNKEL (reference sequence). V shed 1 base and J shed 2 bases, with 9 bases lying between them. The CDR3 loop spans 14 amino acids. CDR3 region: CASSQGGGTYEQYF. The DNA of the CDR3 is TGTGCCAGCAGCCAAGGAGGGGGAACCTACGAGCAGTACTTC.

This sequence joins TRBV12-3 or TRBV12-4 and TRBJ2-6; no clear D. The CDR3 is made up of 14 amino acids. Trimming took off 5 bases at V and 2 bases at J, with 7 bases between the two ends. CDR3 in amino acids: CASSLGPGANVLTF. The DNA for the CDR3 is TGTGCCAGCAGTCTTGGGCCTGGGGCCAACGTCCTGACTTTC.

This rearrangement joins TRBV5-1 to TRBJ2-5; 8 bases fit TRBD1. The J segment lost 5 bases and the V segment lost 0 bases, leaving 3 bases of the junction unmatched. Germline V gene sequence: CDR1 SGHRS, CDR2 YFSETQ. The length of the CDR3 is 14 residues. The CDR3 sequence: CASSLDRGEETQYF. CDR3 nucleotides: TGCGCCAGCAGCTTGGACAGGGGGGAGGAGACCCAGTACTTC.

CDR3 sequence (DNA): TGTGCCAGCAGTTCAGACGGCGCTCCTAATGAAAAACTGTTTTTT. It is translated as CASSSDGAPNEKLFF. The chain links TRBV12-3 or TRBV12-4 to TRBJ1-4; no clear D gene. V dropped 4 bases and J dropped 3 bases, with 12 bases sitting between them. The CDR3 runs to 15 residues.

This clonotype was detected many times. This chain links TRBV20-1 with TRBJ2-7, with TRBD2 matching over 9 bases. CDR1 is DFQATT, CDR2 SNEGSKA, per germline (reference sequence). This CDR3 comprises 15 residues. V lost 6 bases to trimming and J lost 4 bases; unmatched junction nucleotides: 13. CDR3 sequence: CSAQKGRAGGYEQYF. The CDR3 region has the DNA TGCAGTGCCCAAAAGGGGAGAGCGGGAGGTTACGAGCAGTACTTC.

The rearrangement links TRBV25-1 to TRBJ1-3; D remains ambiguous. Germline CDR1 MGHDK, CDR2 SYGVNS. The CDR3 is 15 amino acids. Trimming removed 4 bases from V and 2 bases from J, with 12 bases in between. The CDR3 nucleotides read TGTGCCAGCAGTGTCGTGGGCCACCCTGGAAACACCATATATTTT. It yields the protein CASSVVGHPGNTIYF.

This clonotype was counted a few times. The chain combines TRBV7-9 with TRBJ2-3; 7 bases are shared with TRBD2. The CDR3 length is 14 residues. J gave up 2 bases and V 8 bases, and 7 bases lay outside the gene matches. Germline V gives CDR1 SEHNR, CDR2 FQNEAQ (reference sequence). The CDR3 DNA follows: TGTGCCAGCCTCCAGCGGGGTAACACAGATACGCAGTATTTT. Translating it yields CASLQRGNTDTQYF.

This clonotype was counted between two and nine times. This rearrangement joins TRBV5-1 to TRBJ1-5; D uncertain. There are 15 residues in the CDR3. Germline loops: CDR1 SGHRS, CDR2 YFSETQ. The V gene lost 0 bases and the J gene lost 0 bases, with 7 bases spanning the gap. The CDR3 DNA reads TGCGCCAGCAGCTTGGGTCCCGTTAGCAATCAGCCCCAGCATTTT. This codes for CASSLGPVSNQPQHF.

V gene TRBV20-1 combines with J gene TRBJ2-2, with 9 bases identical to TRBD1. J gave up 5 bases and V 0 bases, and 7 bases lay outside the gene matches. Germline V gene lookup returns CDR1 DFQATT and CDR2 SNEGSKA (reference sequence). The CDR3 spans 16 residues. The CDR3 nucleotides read TGCAGTGCTAGAGATAAGGGACAGGGCAGAACCGGGGAGCTGTTTTTT. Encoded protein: CSARDKGQGRTGELFF.

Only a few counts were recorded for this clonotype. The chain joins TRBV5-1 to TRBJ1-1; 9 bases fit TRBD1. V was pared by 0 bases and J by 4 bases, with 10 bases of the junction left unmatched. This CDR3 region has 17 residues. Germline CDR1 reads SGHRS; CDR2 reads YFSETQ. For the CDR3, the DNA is TGCGCCAGCAGCTTGGAGCCACAGGGGGCGCGTGGCACTGAAGCTTTCTTT. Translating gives CASSLEPQGARGTEAFF.

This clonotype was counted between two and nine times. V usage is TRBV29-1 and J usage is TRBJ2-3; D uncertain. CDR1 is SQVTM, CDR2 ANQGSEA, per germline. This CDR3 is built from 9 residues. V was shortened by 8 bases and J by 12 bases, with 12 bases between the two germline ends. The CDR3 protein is CSQGPHQYF. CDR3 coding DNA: TGCAGCCAAGGTCCCCACCAGTATTTT.

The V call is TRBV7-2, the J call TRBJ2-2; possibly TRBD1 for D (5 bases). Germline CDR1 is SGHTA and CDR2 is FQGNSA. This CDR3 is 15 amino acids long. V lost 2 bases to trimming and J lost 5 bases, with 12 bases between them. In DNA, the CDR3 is TGTGCCAGCAGCTTAACCCGACAGCCTACCGGGGAGCTGTTTTTT. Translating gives CASSLTRQPTGELFF.